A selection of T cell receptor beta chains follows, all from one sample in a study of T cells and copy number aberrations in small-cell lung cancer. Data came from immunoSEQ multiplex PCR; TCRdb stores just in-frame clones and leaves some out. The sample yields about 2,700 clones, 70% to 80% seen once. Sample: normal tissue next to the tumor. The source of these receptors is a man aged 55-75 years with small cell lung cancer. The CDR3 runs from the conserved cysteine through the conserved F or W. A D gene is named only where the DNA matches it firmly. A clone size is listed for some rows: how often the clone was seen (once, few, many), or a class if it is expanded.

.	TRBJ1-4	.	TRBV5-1	CASSLAFTTNEKLFF	TGCGCCAGCAGCTTGGCCTTCACAACTAATGAAAAACTGTTTTTT
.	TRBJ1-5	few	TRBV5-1	CASSQHQPQHF	TGCGCCAGCAGCCAACATCAGCCCCAGCATTTT
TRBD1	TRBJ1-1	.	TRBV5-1	CASRAADRVSTEAFF	TGCGCCAGCAGAGCAGCTGACAGGGTTAGCACTGAAGCTTTCTTT
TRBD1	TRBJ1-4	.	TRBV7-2	CASSRDRGREKLFF	TGTGCCAGCAGCAGGGACAGGGGACGGGAAAAACTGTTTTTT
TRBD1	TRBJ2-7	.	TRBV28	CASSFRGSYEQYF	TGTGCCAGCAGTTTCAGGGGGTCCTACGAGCAGTACTTC
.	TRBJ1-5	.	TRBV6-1	CATVTGEGQPQHF	TGTGCCACTGTGACAGGCGAGGGTCAGCCCCAGCATTTT
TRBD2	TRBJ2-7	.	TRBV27	CASSLSGGGGSEQYF	TGTGCCAGCAGTTTATCCGGCGGGGGGGGAAGCGAGCAGTACTTC
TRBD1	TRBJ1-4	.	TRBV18	CASSSTQGVDEKLFF	TGTGCCAGCTCATCGACCCAGGGGGTGGATGAAAAACTGTTTTTT
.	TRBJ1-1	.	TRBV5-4	CASSLVQGSTEAFF	TGTGCCAGCAGCTTGGTGCAGGGGAGCACTGAAGCTTTCTTT
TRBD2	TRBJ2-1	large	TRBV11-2	CASSLSAGVDEQFF	TGTGCCAGCAGCTTATCTGCGGGGGTCGATGAGCAGTTCTTC
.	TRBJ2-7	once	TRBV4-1	CASSQGIMFYEQYF	TGCGCCAGCAGCCAGGGGATTATGTTCTACGAGCAGTACTTC
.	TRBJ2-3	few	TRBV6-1	CASRRRVEADTQYF	TGTGCCAGCAGACGGAGGGTAGAAGCAGATACGCAGTATTTT
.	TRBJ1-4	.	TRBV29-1	CSVGPTNEKLFF	TGCAGCGTTGGCCCAACTAATGAAAAACTGTTTTTT
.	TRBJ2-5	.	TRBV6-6	CASRGVGVIQETQYF	TGTGCCAGCAGGGGGGTAGGGGTCATACAAGAGACCCAGTACTTC
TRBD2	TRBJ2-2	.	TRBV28	CASSLKGDRGSAGELFF	TGTGCCAGCAGTTTAAAGGGTGATCGCGGGAGCGCCGGGGAGCTGTTTTTT
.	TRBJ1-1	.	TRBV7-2	CASSSSPGNTEAFF	TGTGCCAGCAGCTCATCCCCCGGGAACACTGAAGCTTTCTTT
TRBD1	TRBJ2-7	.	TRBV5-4	CASSPETDRSSYEQYF	TGTGCCAGCAGCCCCGAAACGGACAGGTCTTCGTACGAGCAGTACTTC
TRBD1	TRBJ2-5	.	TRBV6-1	CASSTGTGLQETQYF	TGTGCCAGCAGTACCGGGACAGGGCTACAAGAGACCCAGTACTTC
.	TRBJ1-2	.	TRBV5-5	CASSWAPEGQGYGYTF	TGTGCCAGCAGCTGGGCCCCTGAGGGGCAGGGGTATGGCTACACCTTC
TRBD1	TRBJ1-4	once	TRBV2	CASSEISGGGNEKLFF	TGTGCCAGCAGTGAGATCTCAGGGGGCGGGAATGAAAAACTGTTTTTT
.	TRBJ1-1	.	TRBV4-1	CASSQVGGNTEAFF	TGCGCCAGCAGCCAAGTGGGAGGGAACACTGAAGCTTTCTTT
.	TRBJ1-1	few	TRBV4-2	CASSQDSGRESEAFF	TGTGCCAGCAGCCAAGATAGCGGGCGGGAGTCTGAAGCTTTCTTT
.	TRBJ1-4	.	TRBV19	CASSGHTTNEKLFF	TGTGCCAGTAGTGGGCACACAACTAATGAAAAACTGTTTTTT
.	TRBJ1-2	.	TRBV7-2	CASSLDGQIYGYTF	TGTGCCAGCAGCTTAGATGGTCAGATTTATGGCTACACCTTC
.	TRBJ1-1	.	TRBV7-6	CASSLKSRGTEAFF	TGTGCCAGCAGCCTCAAATCTCGGGGCACTGAAGCTTTCTTT
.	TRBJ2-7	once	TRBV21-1	CASSKDSQEGEQYF	TGTGCCAGCAGCAAAGACTCCCAGGAGGGCGAGCAGTACTTC
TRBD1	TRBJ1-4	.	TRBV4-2	CANSQGAGGGEEKLFF	TGTGCCAACAGCCAGGGGGCCGGAGGGGGTGAAGAAAAACTGTTTTTT
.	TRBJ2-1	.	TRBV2	CASSEDPGWIEQFF	TGTGCCAGCAGTGAAGATCCAGGGTGGATTGAGCAGTTCTTC
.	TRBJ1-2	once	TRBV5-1	CASSLAGTPSGYTF	TGCGCCAGCAGCTTGGCCGGGACACCGTCGGGCTACACCTTC
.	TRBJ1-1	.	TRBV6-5	CASSYGGTEAFF	TGTGCCAGCAGTTACGGAGGCACTGAAGCTTTCTTT
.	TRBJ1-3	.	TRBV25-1	CASSGWDLVSGNTIYF	TGTGCCAGCAGCGGATGGGACCTTGTTTCTGGAAACACCATATATTTT
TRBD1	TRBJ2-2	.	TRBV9	CASSDENRGLAGELFF	TGTGCCAGCAGCGACGAGAACAGGGGGCTGGCCGGGGAGCTGTTTTTT
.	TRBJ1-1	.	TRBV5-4	CASSFEAEDTEAFF	TGTGCCAGCAGCTTTGAGGCAGAGGACACTGAAGCTTTCTTT
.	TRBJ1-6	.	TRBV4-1	CASSQFLGDNSPLHF	TGCGCCAGCAGCCAGTTCCTCGGGGATAATTCACCCCTCCACTTT
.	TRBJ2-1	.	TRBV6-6	CASSYEAGSYNEQFF	TGTGCCAGCAGTTACGAGGCGGGATCCTACAATGAGCAGTTCTTC
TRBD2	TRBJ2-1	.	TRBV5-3	CARSFYTSGGPIYNEQFF	TGTGCCAGAAGCTTCTATACTAGCGGGGGGCCGATTTACAATGAGCAGTTCTTC
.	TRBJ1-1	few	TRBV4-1	CASSPHENTEAFF	TGCGCCAGCAGCCCACACGAGAACACTGAAGCTTTCTTT
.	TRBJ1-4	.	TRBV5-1	CASSPEGSTNEKLFF	TGCGCCAGCAGCCCAGAGGGTTCAACTAATGAAAAACTGTTTTTT
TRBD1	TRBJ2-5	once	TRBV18	CANFGQGRETQYF	TGTGCCAACTTCGGACAGGGGAGGGAGACCCAGTACTTC
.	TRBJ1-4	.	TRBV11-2	CASSLGETGSEKLFF	TGTGCCAGCAGCTTAGGCGAAACAGGGTCTGAAAAACTGTTTTTT
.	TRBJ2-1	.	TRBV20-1	CSAGTVEFF	TGCAGTGCTGGGACTGTGGAGTTCTTC
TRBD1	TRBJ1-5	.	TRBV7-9	CASSSGPVQGGQPQHF	TGTGCCAGCAGCAGTGGACCGGTTCAGGGGGGACAGCCCCAACATTTT
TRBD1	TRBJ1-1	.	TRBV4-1	CASSQDRGLILAFF	TGCGCCAGCAGCCAAGACAGGGGGCTTATTTTAGCTTTCTTT
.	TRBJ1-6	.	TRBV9	CASSASGSGGSPLHF	TGTGCCAGCAGCGCCTCGGGCAGCGGTGGTTCACCCCTCCACTTT
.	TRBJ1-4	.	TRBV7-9	CASSLGGGTTNEKLFF	TGTGCCAGCAGCTTAGGGGGTGGGACAACTAATGAAAAACTGTTTTTT
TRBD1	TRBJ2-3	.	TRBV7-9	CASRNWGQGEDTQYF	TGTGCCAGCAGGAATTGGGGACAGGGCGAGGATACGCAGTATTTT
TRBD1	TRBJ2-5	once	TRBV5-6	CASSTDRGHGTQYF	TGTGCCAGCAGCACGGACAGGGGGCATGGGACCCAGTACTTC
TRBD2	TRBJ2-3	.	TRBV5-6	CASSLYTGGPRDTQYF	TGTGCCAGCAGCTTGTATACGGGGGGGCCAAGAGATACGCAGTATTTT
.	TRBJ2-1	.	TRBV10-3	CAISDSTTARLSYNEQFF	TGTGCCATCAGTGACTCGACGACCGCGCGGTTGTCCTACAATGAGCAGTTCTTC
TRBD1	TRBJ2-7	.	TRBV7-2	CASSLAPGQGLYEQYF	TGTGCCAGCAGCTTAGCTCCGGGACAGGGTCTATACGAGCAGTACTTC
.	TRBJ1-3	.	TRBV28	CASSSYGTLSSGNTIYF	TGTGCCAGCAGTTCCTACGGGACACTATCCTCCGGAAACACCATATATTTT
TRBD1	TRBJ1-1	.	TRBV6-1	CASSDRGRMNTEAFF	TGTGCCAGCAGTGACAGGGGGCGCATGAACACTGAAGCTTTCTTT
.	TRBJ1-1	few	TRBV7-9	CASSSRDLNTEAFF	TGTGCCAGCAGCTCCCGGGACTTAAACACTGAAGCTTTCTTT
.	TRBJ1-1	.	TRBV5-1	CASLDGENTEAFF	TGCGCCAGCTTGGACGGAGAGAACACTGAAGCTTTCTTT
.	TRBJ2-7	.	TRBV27	CASGAASSSYEQYF	TGTGCCAGCGGGGCGGCTAGCAGCTCCTACGAGCAGTACTTC